A selection of T cell receptor beta chains follows, all from one sample in a study of CD8 T cells in Susac syndrome. TCRdb passed the immunoSEQ multiplex PCR reads through MiXCR, listing each CDR3 protein once. The sample lists about 120,000 distinct CDR3 sequences; 90% to 95% were seen once. The sample taken for sequencing was CD4+ T cells from PBMCs. The receptors come from a human donor in good health. CDR3s include the opening cysteine and the closing phenylalanine or tryptophan. D genes are given only for firm matches. Some rows mark clone size as missing; the rest say once, few, many or name a class of expanded clone.

V gene	D gene	clone size	J gene	CDR3 protein	CDR3 DNA
TRBV7-3	.	.	TRBJ2-3	CASTPGLFTDTQYF	TGTGCCAGCACCCCGGGACTTTTCACAGATACGCAGTATTTT
TRBV19	.	once	TRBJ2-1	CASTVYNEQFF	TGTGCCAGTACTGTTTACAATGAGCAGTTCTTC
TRBV30	TRBD1	once	TRBJ2-1	CAWTELGQGAYNEQFF	TGTGCCTGGACCGAACTCGGACAGGGAGCCTACAATGAGCAGTTCTTC
TRBV28	.	.	TRBJ1-4	CASSGGGSNEKLFF	TGTGCCAGCAGCGGTGGGGGGAGTAATGAAAAACTGTTTTTT
TRBV7-2	.	.	TRBJ2-1	CASSFSTANNEQFF	TGTGCCAGCAGCTTCTCTACAGCTAACAATGAGCAGTTCTTC
TRBV7-2	.	.	TRBJ1-2	CASSRVGLPYGYTF	TGTGCCAGCAGCCGAGTCGGGCTTCCTTATGGCTACACCTTC
TRBV12-3/TRBV12-4	TRBD2	.	TRBJ2-2	CASSLATSGRLNGELFF	TGTGCCAGCAGTTTAGCGACTAGCGGGAGATTGAACGGGGAGCTGTTTTTT
TRBV23-1	TRBD1	.	TRBJ2-2	CASSQSSGTGNTGELFF	TGCGCCAGCAGTCAAAGTTCCGGGACAGGGAACACCGGGGAGCTGTTTTTT
TRBV7-3	.	once	TRBJ1-2	CASSRRGTGGEGYTF	TGTGCCAGCAGCCGCCGGGGGACTGGAGGGGAAGGCTACACCTTC
TRBV11-2	TRBD2	.	TRBJ2-7	CATRTLAGHEQYF	TGTGCCACCCGAACGCTAGCGGGACACGAGCAGTACTTC
TRBV27	.	.	TRBJ2-6	CASSLNGANVLTF	TGTGCCAGCAGTTTGAATGGGGCCAACGTCCTGACTTTC
TRBV12-3/TRBV12-4	TRBD1	.	TRBJ2-2	CASSLSTGERTGELFF	TGTGCCAGCAGTTTAAGTACAGGGGAAAGGACCGGGGAGCTGTTTTTT
TRBV30	TRBD2	.	TRBJ2-1	CAWSYRLAGGPGYNEQFF	TGTGCCTGGAGTTACCGACTAGCGGGAGGGCCTGGCTACAATGAGCAGTTCTTC
TRBV7-8	.	.	TRBJ2-7	CASSLITYHEQYF	TGTGCCAGCAGCCTGATTACTTACCACGAGCAGTACTTC
TRBV30	.	.	TRBJ2-3	CAWSVGTDTQYF	TGTGCCTGGAGTGTAGGCACAGATACGCAGTATTTT
TRBV3-1	.	.	TRBJ2-7	CASSSTGEQYF	TGTGCCAGCAGCTCGACGGGGGAGCAGTACTTC
TRBV29-1	TRBD2	.	TRBJ2-3	CSVEGLAGSSTDTQYF	TGCAGCGTTGAAGGACTAGCGGGATCAAGCACAGATACGCAGTATTTT
TRBV19	TRBD2	once	TRBJ2-7	CASRKYSGSSYEQYF	TGTGCCAGTAGAAAGTACAGCGGGAGCTCCTACGAGCAGTACTTC
TRBV12-3/TRBV12-4	TRBD1	.	TRBJ2-7	CASSRSPGQGTYEQYF	TGTGCCAGCAGTCGATCTCCGGGACAGGGGACCTACGAGCAGTACTTC
TRBV28	.	once	TRBJ1-2	CASSSAGDYGYTF	TGTGCCAGCAGTTCCGCAGGGGACTATGGCTACACCTTC
TRBV28	.	once	TRBJ1-1	CASSLSEWTEAFF	TGTGCCAGCAGTTTAAGTGAGTGGACTGAAGCTTTCTTT
TRBV5-1	.	.	TRBJ2-7	CASSLSGTQHFSYEQYF	TGCGCCAGCAGCTTGTCAGGGACTCAACATTTTTCCTACGAGCAGTACTTC
TRBV11-2	.	.	TRBJ2-7	CASNRDSLSEQYF	TGTGCCAGCAACCGGGACTCCCTGAGCGAGCAGTACTTC
TRBV20-1	.	.	TRBJ1-1	CSARDEQNTEAFF	TGCAGTGCTAGAGATGAACAGAACACTGAAGCTTTCTTT
TRBV29-1	TRBD2	.	TRBJ2-1	CSGRTSGTNNEQFF	TGCAGCGGACGGACTAGCGGGACCAACAATGAGCAGTTCTTC
TRBV29-1	.	.	TRBJ1-1	CSVVEVALLNTEAFF	TGCAGCGTTGTTGAAGTTGCCCTACTCAACACTGAAGCTTTCTTT
TRBV20-1	.	once	TRBJ1-5	CSALEEGFSDQPQHF	TGCAGTGCGTTGGAGGAGGGCTTTAGCGATCAGCCCCAGCATTTT
TRBV5-1	.	.	TRBJ2-3	CASSQENTQYF	TGCGCCAGCAGCCAAGAGAATACGCAGTATTTT
TRBV7-2	.	once	TRBJ2-7	CASSINSGLSSYEQYF	TGTGCCAGCAGCATAAATAGCGGTTTAAGCTCCTACGAGCAGTACTTC
TRBV25-1	.	.	TRBJ1-1	CASSGSWGVSKEIF	TGTGCCAGCAGTGGATCCTGGGGCGTCTCGAAGGAGATCTTT
TRBV19	TRBD2	once	TRBJ2-1	CASSPIAGYYNEQFF	TGTGCCAGTAGTCCTATAGCGGGTTATTACAATGAGCAGTTCTTC
TRBV2	TRBD2	once	TRBJ2-5	CASRTSGAFQETQYF	TGTGCCAGCAGAACTAGCGGAGCCTTCCAAGAGACCCAGTACTTC
TRBV2	TRBD1	.	TRBJ1-2	CASSERRDSPYGYTF	TGTGCCAGCAGTGAAAGGAGGGACAGTCCCTATGGCTACACCTTC